This TCR beta chain was identified during a study of T cell changes during pregnancy in multiple sclerosis. Sequencing was performed with immunoSEQ multiplex PCR; in TCRdb, only in-frame clones are kept and a portion is missing. The table lists about 36,000 clones, just over 90% of them singletons. This material consisted of CD4+ T cells from peripheral blood mononuclear cells, taken after pregnancy. This TCR was recovered from a female donor with multiple sclerosis, enrolled in a pregnancy study.

CDR3 DNA sequence: TGTGCCAGCAGCTTGACCGGGACTTACCTTCAGGAGCAGTTCTTC. Encoded protein: CASSLTGTYLQEQFF. V gene TRBV5-5 combines with J gene TRBJ2-1; a weak D match, TRBD2 (6 bases). Germline V gene lookup returns CDR1 SGHKS and CDR2 YYEKEE (reference sequence). This CDR3 spans 15 amino acids. Trimming took off 1 base at V and 10 bases at J, with 18 bases between the two ends.